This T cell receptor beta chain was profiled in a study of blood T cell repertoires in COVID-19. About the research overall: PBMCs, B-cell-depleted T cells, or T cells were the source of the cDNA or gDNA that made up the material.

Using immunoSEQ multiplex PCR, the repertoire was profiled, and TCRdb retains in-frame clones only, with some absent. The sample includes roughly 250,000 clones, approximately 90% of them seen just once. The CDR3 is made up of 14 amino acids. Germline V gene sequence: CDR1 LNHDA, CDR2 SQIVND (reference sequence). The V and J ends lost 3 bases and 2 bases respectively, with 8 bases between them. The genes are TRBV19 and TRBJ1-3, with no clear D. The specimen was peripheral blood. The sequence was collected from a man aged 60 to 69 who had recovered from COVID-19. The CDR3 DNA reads TGTGCCAGTAGTATTATGACACCTGGAAACACCATATATTTT. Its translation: CASSIMTPGNTIYF.